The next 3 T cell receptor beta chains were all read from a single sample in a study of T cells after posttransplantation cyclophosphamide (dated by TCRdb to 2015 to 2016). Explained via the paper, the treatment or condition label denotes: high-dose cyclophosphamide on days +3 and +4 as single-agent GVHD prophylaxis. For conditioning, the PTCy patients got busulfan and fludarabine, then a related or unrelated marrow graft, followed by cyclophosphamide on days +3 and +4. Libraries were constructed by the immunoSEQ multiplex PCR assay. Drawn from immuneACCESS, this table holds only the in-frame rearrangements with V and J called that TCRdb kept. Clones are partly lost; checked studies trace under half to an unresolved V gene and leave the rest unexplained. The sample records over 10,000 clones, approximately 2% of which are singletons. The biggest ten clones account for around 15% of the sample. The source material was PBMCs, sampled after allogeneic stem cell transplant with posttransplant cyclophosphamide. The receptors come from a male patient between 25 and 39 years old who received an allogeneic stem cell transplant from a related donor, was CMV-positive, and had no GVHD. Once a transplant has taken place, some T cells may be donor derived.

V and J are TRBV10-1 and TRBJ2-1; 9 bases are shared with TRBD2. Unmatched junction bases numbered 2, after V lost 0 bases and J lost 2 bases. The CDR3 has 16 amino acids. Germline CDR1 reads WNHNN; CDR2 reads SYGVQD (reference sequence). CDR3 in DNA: TGCGCCAGCAGTGAGTCGGCGGGGGGGACCTACAATGAGCAGTTCTTC. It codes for CASSESAGGTYNEQFF.

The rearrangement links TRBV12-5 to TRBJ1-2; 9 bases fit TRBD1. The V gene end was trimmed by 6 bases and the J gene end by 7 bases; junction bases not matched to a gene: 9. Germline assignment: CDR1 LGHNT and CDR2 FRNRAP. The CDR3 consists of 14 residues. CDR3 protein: CASGSIQGAVGYTF. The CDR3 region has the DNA TGTGCTAGTGGCTCGATACAGGGGGCAGTTGGCTACACCTTC.

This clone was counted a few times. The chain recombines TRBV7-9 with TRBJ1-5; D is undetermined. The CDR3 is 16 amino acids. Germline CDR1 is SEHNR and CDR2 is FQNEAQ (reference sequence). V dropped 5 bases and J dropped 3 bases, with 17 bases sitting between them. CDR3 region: CASSMGLDSTNQPQHF. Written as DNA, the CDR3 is TGTGCCAGCAGCATGGGCCTGGATTCTACCAATCAGCCCCAGCATTTT. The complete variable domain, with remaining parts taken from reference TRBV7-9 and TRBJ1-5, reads DTGVSQNPRHKITKRGQNVTFRCDPISEHNRLYWYRQTLGQGPEFLTYFQNEAQLEKSRLLSDRFSAERPKGSFSTLEIQRTEQGDSAMYLCASSMGLDSTNQPQHFGDGTRLSIL.